Below, 25 T cell receptor beta chains from the same sample are listed, as sequenced in a study of T cell repertoires in cytomegalovirus infection. For these receptors, no antigen is known. Each CDR3 protein is one row after TCRdb ran MiXCR on the reads. This sample has about 770,000 distinct CDR3 sequences, with about 29% found just once. Sequenced here: cultured CD8+ T cells from PBMCs, sampled from culture after CMV antigen stimulation. The receptors derive from a human donor in good health (CMV status not recorded). Some clones in this sample may be carry-over from other donors' samples.

As to this clonotype: An end of the junction does not agree with germline; a read error may underlie this. The chain links TRBV5-5 to TRBJ2-7, with D possibly being TRBD1 or TRBD2 (5 bases each). This CDR3 has 12 amino acids. Germline CDR1 SGHKS, CDR2 YYEKEE (reference sequence). CDR3 sequence (DNA): TGTGCCAGCAGCTTGGGAGGGACCGAGGAGTACTTC. Protein sequence: CASSLGGTEEYF.

This clonotype has more than one count but fewer than ten. The chain recombines TRBV7-9 with TRBJ2-1; no clear D gene. CDR3 length: 15 residues. Trimming cost V 4 bases and J 4 bases, with 14 bases left between them. Germline V gene lookup returns CDR1 SEHNR and CDR2 FQNEAQ (reference sequence). This CDR3 reads CASSSTTPLYNEQFF. For the CDR3, the DNA is TGTGCCAGCAGCTCGACCACTCCCCTTTACAATGAGCAGTTCTTC.

V and J are TRBV6-1 and TRBJ2-1; 8 nucleotides line up with TRBD1. The CDR3 is made up of 15 amino acids. Trimming at V came to 5 bases and at J to 7 bases, leaving 10 bases not matched to a gene. CDR1 MNHNS and CDR2 SASEGT come from the germline V gene. The CDR3 loop reads CASSKTGGIRNEQFF. The CDR3 nucleotides are TGTGCCAGCAGTAAAACAGGGGGAATCCGAAATGAGCAGTTCTTC.

The rearrangement joins TRBV6-2 or TRBV6-3 to TRBJ2-7; a possible D gene is TRBD1 (5 bases). Germline-derived CDR1 and CDR2 are MNHEY and SVGEGT. With 4 bases removed from V and 1 base from J, the gap between germline ends came to 11 bases. The length of the CDR3 is 14 residues. This CDR3 is CASSSIDSSYEQYV. CDR3 DNA: TGTGCCAGCAGTTCGATAGACAGTTCCTACGAGCAGTACGTC.

The chain employs TRBV27 and TRBJ2-3, with a weak D call TRBD1 (5 bases). Germline V gene data show CDR1 as MNHEY and CDR2 as SMNVEV (reference sequence). CDR3 length equals 14 residues. Trimming took 2 bases from V and 4 from J, leaving 10 bases between them. The CDR3 sequence: CASSLTRAADTQYF. In DNA form, the CDR3 reads TGTGCCAGCAGTTTAACCAGGGCTGCAGATACGCAGTATTTT.

This chain links TRBV9 with TRBJ1-6, with 7 bases lining up with TRBD1. With 0 bases clipped from V and 10 bases from J, the junction kept 7 bases outside the gene matches. This CDR3 comprises 15 residues. The germline V gene encodes CDR1 SGDLS and CDR2 YYNGEE. The CDR3 sequence: CASSVAEGAGSPLHF. CDR3 sequence (DNA): TGTGCCAGCAGCGTAGCCGAGGGGGCTGGATCACCCCTCCACTTT.

This clonotype occurred a few times. The chain recombines TRBV10-3 with TRBJ1-1; TRBD1 is a possible D gene (6 bases). The germline V gene has CDR1 ENHRY and CDR2 SYGVKD. Between the trimmed V and J ends, which lost 6 bases and 1 base, there was a span of 6 bases. This CDR3 has 12 residues. Here the CDR3 DNA reads TGTGCCATCAGGACAGGGAACACTGAAGCTTTCTTT. Translating it yields CAIRTGNTEAFF.

This clonotype was counted a single time. The rearrangement uses TRBV7-4 and TRBJ1-1; 9 bases are shared with TRBD1. With 0 bases clipped from V and 14 bases from J, the junction kept 4 bases outside the gene matches. The CDR3 is 12 amino acids. Germline assignment: CDR1 SGHVT and CDR2 SQSDAQ. The CDR3 protein is CASSLAGQGIFF. CDR3 DNA: TGTGCCAGCAGCTTAGCGGGACAGGGTATATTCTTT.

A few counts support this clonotype. The chain combines TRBV7-9 with TRBJ1-1; the D is unclear. V lost 5 bases to trimming and J lost 1 base, with 11 bases between them. Germline assignment: CDR1 SEHNR and CDR2 FQNEAQ (reference sequence). The CDR3 is made up of 14 amino acids. As DNA, the CDR3 is TGTGCCAGCAGCCCGGTCCCTCGGAACACTGAAGCTTTCTTT. It specifies CASSPVPRNTEAFF.

This clonotype was seen a handful of times. V gene TRBV7-6 combines with J gene TRBJ1-1; 8 bases line up with TRBD1. The CDR3 consists of 16 residues. J gave up 1 base and V 7 bases, and 11 bases lay outside the gene matches. The V gene's germline CDR1 is SGHVS and CDR2 FNYEAQ. The CDR3 sequence: CASITPGTGRNTEAFF. DNA of the CDR3: TGTGCCAGCATCACCCCCGGGACAGGAAGGAACACTGAAGCTTTCTTT.

Comments on this clonotype: The germline gene is not matched at one end of the junction; a read error may be the cause. The J gene is TRBJ1-5, the V gene TRBV19; D may be TRBD1 (6 bases). This CDR3 spans 16 amino acids. Germline-derived CDR1 and CDR2 are LNHDA and SQIVND (reference sequence). In nucleotides, the CDR3 is TGTGCTAGTAGTATCCACGCCAGGGGTGCCAATCAGCCCCAGCGTTTT. Its translation is CASSIHARGANQPQRF.

The gene calls are TRBV6-2 or TRBV6-3 and TRBJ2-7; 8 bases match TRBD1. The V and J ends lost 4 bases and 0 bases, in that order; junction bases with no gene match: 5. Germline V gene data show CDR1 as MNHEY and CDR2 as SVGEGT. CDR3 length: 15 amino acids. The CDR3 bases are TGTGCCAGCAGTTCCCGGGACAGGAGCTCCTACGAGCAGTACGTC. Protein sequence: CASSSRDRSSYEQYV.

V usage is TRBV6-6 and J usage is TRBJ2-7, with 9 bases aligning to TRBD2. V was pared by 10 bases and J by 4 bases, with 8 bases of the junction left unmatched. CDR1 MNHNY and CDR2 SVGAGI come from the germline V gene (reference sequence). CDR3 length equals 13 residues. The CDR3 DNA follows: TGTGCCATTGCGGGGGGGGCCACATACGAGCAGTACGTC. This encodes CAIAGGATYEQYV.

The genes are TRBV28 and TRBJ2-7; tentative D call: TRBD2 (6 bases). The CDR3 is 12 amino acids. The ends were cut back, 11 bases at V and 2 bases at J, with 13 bases in the middle. Germline V gives CDR1 MDHEN, CDR2 SYDVKM. In DNA form, the CDR3 reads TGTGCCCTTGGCGGGGCCCCCTACGAGCAGTACTTC. Translation gives CALGGAPYEQYF. Variable domain in full (rest from reference TRBV28 and TRBJ2-7): DVKVTQSSRYLVKRTGEKVFLECVQDMDHENMFWYRQDPGLGLRLIYFSYDVKMKEKGDIPEGYSVSREKKERFSLILESASTNQTSMYLCALGGAPYEQYFGPGTRLTVT.

The V call is TRBV4-1, the J call TRBJ2-7, with TRBD2 as a possible D gene (6 bases). The CDR3 runs to 13 residues. Per the germline V gene, CDR1 is MGHRA and CDR2 is YSYEKL. V dropped 5 bases and J dropped 3 bases, with 11 bases sitting between them. The CDR3 loop reads CASSYLRGYEQYV. The CDR3 DNA follows: TGCGCCAGCAGCTACCTGCGGGGCTACGAGCAGTACGTC.

The J gene is TRBJ1-1, the V gene TRBV6-8; 8 bases fit TRBD1. Germline V lookup: CDR1 MNHGY, CDR2 SAAAGT. The CDR3 extends over 11 amino acids. V was pared by 10 bases and J by 11 bases, with 9 bases of the junction left unmatched. The CDR3 nucleotides are TGTGCCACAGGACAGGGTATAATGGCTTTCTTT. As protein: CATGQGIMAFF.

As to this clonotype: A much larger clone differs by one base, so this may be a read error. The CDR3 region has the DNA TGTACCAGCAGCTTAGGACTAGTCTTCAACGAGCAGTACTTC. Its protein product is CTSSLGLVFNEQYF. This rearrangement joins TRBV7-8 to TRBJ2-7; TRBD2 agrees at 7 bases. The CDR3 has 14 residues. Per germline, CDR1 SGHVS and CDR2 FQNEAQ. Filled out from reference TRBV7-8 and TRBJ2-7, the complete variable domain reads GAGVSQSPRYKVAKRGQDVALRCDPISGHVSLFWYQQALGQGPEFLTYFQNEAQLDKSGLPSDRFFAERPEGSVSTLKIQRTQQEDSAVYLCTSSLGLVFNEQYFGPGTRLTVT.

The table lists this clonotype with a few counts. The chain links TRBV15 to TRBJ2-7, with 12 nucleotides matching TRBD2. The CDR3 loop spans 14 amino acids. V shed 5 bases, J shed 6 bases, and the junction held 5 bases outside the gene matches. CDR1 is LNHNV, CDR2 YYDKDF, per germline (reference sequence). CDR3 nucleotides: TGTGCCACCAGCCCTAGCGGGGGGGCTCCCGAGCAGTACGTC. This sequence encodes CATSPSGGAPEQYV.

This chain connects TRBV7-9 to TRBJ2-1; perhaps TRBD2 as D (5 bases). Trimming shortened V by 4 bases and J by 2 bases, and 15 bases separated the two germline ends. The CDR3 loop spans 16 amino acids. Per germline, CDR1 SEHNR and CDR2 FQNEAQ (reference sequence). Here the CDR3 DNA reads TGTGCCAGCAGCTCAAAGAGGGATTTGGCCTACAATGAGCAGTTCTTC. Amino acids: CASSSKRDLAYNEQFF.

This clonotype showed up just a few times. The chain couples TRBV27 to TRBJ2-5; D not certain. The V gene's germline CDR1 is MNHEY and CDR2 SMNVEV (reference sequence). V was trimmed by 8 bases and J by 4 bases, leaving 17 bases between them. The CDR3 is made up of 14 amino acids. The CDR3 is CASSPRAFLETQYF. CDR3 in DNA: TGTGCCAGCTCCCCTAGGGCGTTTTTAGAGACCCAGTACTTC.

This chain uses TRBV7-9 with TRBJ2-7; 8 nucleotides agree with TRBD1. Trimming removed 5 bases from V and 5 bases from J; junction bases left unmatched: 5. CDR1 and CDR2 (germline): SEHNR, FQNEAQ (reference sequence). This CDR3 has 13 amino acids. CDR3 amino acids: CASSIDRGNEQYV. In DNA, the CDR3 is TGTGCCAGCAGCATCGACAGGGGCAACGAGCAGTACGTC.

This clonotype has just a few counts. This chain uses TRBV5-4 with TRBJ2-1, with D possibly being TRBD2 (6 bases). This CDR3 region has 17 residues. Germline V CDR1 and CDR2: SGHNT, YYREEE (reference sequence). Trimming stripped 0 bases from V and 7 bases from J, with 20 bases between. In DNA form, the CDR3 reads TGTGCCAGCAGCTTGGCTCCGGGAGTTCCTAAAGGGAATGAGCAGTTCTTC. Encoded protein: CASSLAPGVPKGNEQFF.

This chain links TRBV20-1 with TRBJ1-1; 7 bases are shared with TRBD1. Trimming took 6 bases from V and 7 from J; bases not matched to a gene: 11. Germline CDR1 is DFQATT and CDR2 is SNEGSKA (reference sequence). The CDR3 loop spans 13 amino acids. This chain's CDR3 is CSAGGLQGYEAFF. The CDR3 nucleotides read TGCAGTGCGGGGGGACTACAGGGGTATGAAGCTTTCTTT.

The chain combines TRBV19 with TRBJ1-2; 9 bases are shared with TRBD1. Losses at the gene ends were 8 bases for V and 2 bases for J; bases not matched to a gene: 0. The CDR3 sequence is 12 residues long. From germline, CDR1 is LNHDA and CDR2 SQIVND (reference sequence). The CDR3 region is CASGQGNYGYTF. CDR3 nucleotides: TGTGCCAGTGGACAGGGGAACTATGGCTACACCTTC.

A note on this clonotype: Compared with germline, one end of the junction differs, possibly owing to a read error. CDR3 in DNA: TGTGCCACCAGCCGATATACTCAGGGGAACTTTGGCTACACCTTC. It specifies CATSRYTQGNFGYTF. The chain links TRBV15 to TRBJ1-2; D might be TRBD1 (6 bases). The CDR3 spans 15 residues. Germline CDR1 and CDR2: LNHNV and YYDKDF (reference sequence).